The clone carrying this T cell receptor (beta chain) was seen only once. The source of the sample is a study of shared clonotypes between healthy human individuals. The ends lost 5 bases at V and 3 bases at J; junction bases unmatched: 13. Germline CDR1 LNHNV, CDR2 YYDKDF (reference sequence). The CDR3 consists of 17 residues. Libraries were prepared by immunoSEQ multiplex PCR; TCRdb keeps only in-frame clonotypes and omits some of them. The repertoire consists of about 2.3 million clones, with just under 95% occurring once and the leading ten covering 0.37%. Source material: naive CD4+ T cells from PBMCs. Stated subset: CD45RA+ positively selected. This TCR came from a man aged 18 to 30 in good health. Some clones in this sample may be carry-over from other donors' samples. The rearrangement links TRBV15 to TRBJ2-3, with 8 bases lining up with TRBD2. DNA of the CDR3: TGTGCCACCAGCTCTCGACCGGCCAGCGGGAGAACAGATACGCAGTATTTT. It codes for CATSSRPASGRTDTQYF.